This T cell receptor beta chain was observed in a study of blood T cell repertoires in COVID-19. Study-wide background: Acute and convalescent COVID-19 specimens originated in the United States, Italy and Spain. T cells, B-cell-depleted T cells, or PBMCs supplied cDNA or gDNA.

As processed by the authors: Amplified reference gene primers provided the basis for estimating nucleated cell counts. Using immunoSEQ multiplex PCR, the repertoire was profiled, and TCRdb retains in-frame clones only, with some absent. V and J calls and clone size are as listed in that table; D and trimming were resolved from the DNA. The sample includes about 360,000 clones, less than 90% of them seen just once. The Seattle patients, enrolled during active infection, were followed longitudinally. Trimming at V came to 0 bases and at J to 9 bases, leaving 7 bases not matched to a gene. Germline CDR1 SGHTA, CDR2 FQGNSA. The CDR3 contains 16 residues.

This TCR was sampled from a woman aged 55-70 years with COVID-19, enrolled during active disease. The J gene is TRBJ1-6, the V gene TRBV7-2, with 8 positions matching TRBD1. Sequencing was performed on peripheral blood. The CDR3 loop is CASSLAGQGAGSPLHF. For the CDR3, the DNA is TGTGCCAGCAGCTTAGCTGGGCAGGGGGCTGGTTCACCCCTCCACTTT.